The 5 T cell receptor beta chains below all came from one sample that was sequenced in a study of blood T cell repertoires in COVID-19. Generated by immunoSEQ multiplex PCR, the TCRdb table keeps only in-frame clones and is missing some. The sample shows tens of thousands of clones, 88% of them seen only once. Material: peripheral blood. The receptors derive from a woman aged 50 to 65 with active or convalescent COVID-19.

The CDR3 is CASSRTGTGFRNEQFF. CDR3 sequence (DNA): TGTGCCAGCAGCCGAACCGGGACAGGGTTTCGCAATGAGCAGTTCTTC. This chain joins TRBV7-3 and TRBJ2-1; 9 positions agree with TRBD1. Per the germline V gene, CDR1 is SGHTA and CDR2 is FQGTGA. Trimming cost V 5 bases and J 6 bases; bases outside gene matches: 11. This CDR3 is built from 16 residues.

This sequence joins TRBV7-3 and TRBJ2-6; D uncertain. The CDR3 contains 17 residues. V lost 1 base to trimming and J lost 0 bases, with 10 bases between them. In germline, CDR1 is SGHTA, CDR2 FQGTGA. This CDR3 reads CASSLIARTSGANVLTF. CDR3 nucleotides: TGTGCCAGCAGCTTAATCGCGAGAACCTCTGGGGCCAACGTCCTGACTTTC.

This clone was counted a single time. CDR3 bases: TGCGCCAGCAGCTTGGCGGGTAGCGGGAGTCCAGATACGCAGTATTTT. Its protein is CASSLAGSGSPDTQYF. This chain connects TRBV5-1 to TRBJ2-3; 9 positions agree with TRBD2. With 0 bases clipped from V and 4 bases from J, the junction kept 6 bases outside the gene matches. CDR3 size: 16 residues. The V gene's germline CDR1 is SGHRS and CDR2 YFSETQ.

The genes are TRBV18 and TRBJ1-1; D unclear. The germline CDR1 and CDR2 sequences are KGHSH and LQKENI. V was shortened by 6 bases and J by 0 bases, with 14 bases between the two germline ends. The CDR3 spans 15 residues. CDR3 amino acids: CASSTTVELNTEAFF. CDR3 bases: TGTGCCAGCTCCACCACCGTAGAGCTGAACACTGAAGCTTTCTTT.

This clone was observed a few times. The CDR3 spells CASSLSLGQSSSYNSPLHF. Written as DNA, the CDR3 is TGTGCCAGCAGCCTCTCCCTTGGACAGTCGAGCTCCTATAATTCACCCCTCCACTTT. The genes are TRBV11-2 and TRBJ1-6; TRBD1 might be the D (6 bases). Per germline, CDR1 SGHAT and CDR2 FQNNGV. This CDR3 contains 19 residues. V shed 5 bases and J shed 0 bases, with 20 bases lying between them.